These T cell receptor beta chains were read from a single sample in a study of blood T cell repertoires in COVID-19. This table comes from immunoSEQ multiplex PCR, and its TCRdb copy is limited to in-frame clones, with some not included. The top ten clones hold 2.5% of a sample with 250,000 or so clones, 88% of them seen once. Sequencing used PBMCs or T cells enriched from blood (not recorded which). All receptors come from a woman aged 40 to 49 with acute COVID-19. Both conserved end residues are part of each CDR3. Each record gives: clone size, D gene, V gene, J gene, CDR3 protein, CDR3 DNA. A D gene is named only where the DNA matches it firmly. Size is omitted from some rows. Given values are once, few, many or a class for expanded clones.

-	-	TRBV7-2	TRBJ1-3	CASSLTQVDGNTIYF	TGTGCCAGCAGCTTAACCCAGGTAGACGGAAACACCATATATTTT
-	-	TRBV21-1	TRBJ1-2	CASSTTEALNYGYTF	TGTGCCAGCAGCACGACAGAAGCACTTAACTATGGCTACACCTTC
-	-	TRBV29-1	TRBJ1-2	CSVESGTYNYGYTF	TGCAGCGTCGAGTCAGGGACATATAACTATGGCTACACCTTC
-	-	TRBV9	TRBJ2-2	CASSRTPTFTGELFF	TGTGCCAGCAGCCGGACTCCGACTTTCACCGGGGAGCTGTTTTTT
once	TRBD2	TRBV9	TRBJ2-2	CASSLGGANTGELFF	TGTGCCAGCAGCCTCGGGGGGGCGAACACCGGGGAGCTGTTTTTT
-	TRBD2	TRBV5-1	TRBJ2-2	CASSTSGATGELFF	TGCGCCAGCAGTACTAGCGGGGCAACCGGGGAGCTGTTTTTT
-	-	TRBV7-9	TRBJ2-5	CASSLAPPGAETQYF	TGTGCCAGCAGCTTAGCCCCCCCGGGAGCAGAGACCCAGTACTTC
once	TRBD2	TRBV7-2	TRBJ2-2	CASSTNPGLAGRTGELFF	TGTGCCAGCAGCACAAACCCGGGACTAGCGGGACGCACCGGGGAGCTGTTTTTT
once	-	TRBV5-5	TRBJ1-5	CASSPQVGGRNQPQHF	TGTGCCAGCAGTCCCCAGGTCGGGGGACGTAATCAGCCCCAGCATTTT
-	-	TRBV4-3	TRBJ1-2	CASSQDSQFFNYGYTF	TGCGCCAGCAGCCAAGATTCCCAATTTTTTAACTATGGCTACACCTTC
-	TRBD1	TRBV2	TRBJ1-1	CASSVTGFTEAFF	TGTGCCAGCAGTGTGACAGGGTTCACTGAAGCTTTCTTT